The source of this T cell receptor beta chain is a study of response to subunit inactivated influenza vaccine. The table lists this clonotype with a few counts. TCRdb re-called the RT-PCR reads through MiXCR, storing one row per CDR3 protein. The sample yields hundreds of thousands of distinct CDR3 sequences, approximately 18% seen once. The CDR3 sequence is 11 residues long. J lost 11 bases, V lost 5 bases, and 4 bases had no gene match. Germline values: CDR1 MNHNY, CDR2 SVGAGI (reference sequence). The chain uses TRBV6-6 and TRBJ2-5; 8 bases line up with TRBD1. The source of this sequence is a man aged 45-60 years who received an inactivated influenza vaccine. Source: PBMCs from blood, taken more than 4 days after vaccination. CDR3 region: CASSDRDRQYF. DNA for the CDR3: TGTGCCAGCAGTGACCGGGACAGGCAGTACTTC.